What follows are 21 T cell receptor beta chains derived from one specimen sequenced in a study of CD8 T cells in acute hepatitis C reinfection. Study outcomes and limitations: Preferential TRBV04 and TRBV06 usage appeared in all groups and was not explained by the naive pool.

Data came from immunoSEQ multiplex PCR; TCRdb stores just in-frame clones and leaves some out. Of about a thousand clones in the sample, roughly 63% were seen once. Time point given: acute HCV infection, within 168 days of estimated infection date. Hepatitis C virus-specific T cells were sequenced directly ex vivo without in vitro expansion. The input for sequencing was HCV NS3-1073 tetramer-sorted CD8+ T cells from PBMCs, taken during acute infection. The receptors come from a woman aged 18-29 years who spontaneously cleared hepatitis C infection.

This clone was seen a handful of times. This chain joins TRBV27 and TRBJ2-7, with D possibly being TRBD1 or TRBD2 (5 bases each). The germline V gene has CDR1 MNHEY and CDR2 SMNVEV (reference sequence). V lost 4 bases and J lost 2, with 12 bases in between. The CDR3 is 14 residues long. CDR3 amino acids: CASSSGTQTYEQYF. CDR3 DNA sequence: TGTGCCAGCAGTTCCGGGACCCAAACCTACGAGCAGTACTTC.

This clone occurred once. The genes are TRBV27 and TRBJ2-5; 13 bases line up with TRBD2. CDR3 length equals 18 residues. Trimming removed 3 bases from V and 0 bases from J; junction bases left unmatched: 7. Germline CDR1 MNHEY, CDR2 SMNVEV (reference sequence). CDR3 protein: CASSLGETSGGYQETQYF. The DNA of the CDR3 is TGTGCCAGCAGTTTGGGAGAGACTAGCGGGGGGTACCAAGAGACCCAGTACTTC.

The sample holds a few counts of this clone. V and J are TRBV28 and TRBJ2-5; D remains ambiguous. Trimming stripped 4 bases from V and 3 bases from J, with 12 bases between. The CDR3 runs to 14 residues. Germline V lookup: CDR1 MDHEN, CDR2 SYDVKM. The CDR3, as DNA: TGTGCCAGCAGTTGGGCAAGACATGAAGAGACCCAGTACTTC. Protein product: CASSWARHEETQYF.

As regards this clone: Other nucleotide sequences in the sample specify the same CDR3. The V gene is TRBV27, the J gene TRBJ2-2; 8 bases fit TRBD1. Germline values: CDR1 MNHEY, CDR2 SMNVEV (reference sequence). The CDR3 sequence is 16 residues long. The V and J ends lost 4 bases and 0 bases, in that order; junction bases with no gene match: 4. CDR3 loop: CASSSLTGANTGELFF. CDR3 coding DNA: TGTGCCAGCAGTTCCTTGACAGGGGCGAACACCGGGGAGCTGTTTTTT.

This chain connects TRBV28 to TRBJ2-4, with D perhaps being TRBD1 or TRBD2 (5 bases each). V was clipped by 4 bases and J by 5 bases, with 12 bases between them. The CDR3 runs 14 residues. Germline V gene sequence: CDR1 MDHEN, CDR2 SYDVKM. CDR3 sequence reads: CASSSSGSENIQYF. For the CDR3, the DNA is TGTGCCAGCAGTTCCTCAGGGAGTGAAAACATTCAGTACTTC.

The rearrangement links TRBV28 to TRBJ1-5; D gene unclear. CDR3 length: 15 residues. Germline V gives CDR1 MDHEN, CDR2 SYDVKM. Trimming removed 8 bases from V and 0 bases from J, with 14 bases in between. DNA of the CDR3: TGTGCCAGCTGGTCGGTAATTCATAGCAATCAGCCCCAGCATTTT. Amino acids: CASWSVIHSNQPQHF.

The chain recombines TRBV5-1 with TRBJ2-3; 9 bases agree with TRBD2. The CDR3 runs to 16 residues. Germline CDR1 SGHRS, CDR2 YFSETQ. The trim removed 1 base at V and 4 bases at J, leaving 7 bases unmatched. The CDR3 spells CASSLSQGGGADTQYF. The CDR3 coding sequence is TGCGCCAGCAGCTTGTCCCAGGGCGGGGGGGCAGATACGCAGTATTTT.

The chain uses TRBV5-4 and TRBJ2-7, with D uncertain. Per germline, CDR1 SGHNT and CDR2 YYREEE (reference sequence). The germline V and J ends were trimmed by 3 bases and 7 bases, with 14 bases remaining between them. There are 13 residues in the CDR3. CDR3 sequence reads: CASSSSLGLEQYV. The DNA of the CDR3 is TGTGCCAGCAGCTCAAGTTTAGGTTTGGAGCAGTACGTC.

This clone was picked up a small number of times. The chain combines TRBV7-8 with TRBJ2-7; 12 positions match TRBD2. V lost 0 bases, J lost 2 bases, and 5 bases stayed unmatched. The CDR3 is 17 amino acids. In germline, CDR1 is SGHVS, CDR2 FQNEAQ. The CDR3 loop reads CASSLARTSGETYEQYF. The CDR3 bases are TGTGCCAGCAGCTTAGCTAGGACTAGCGGGGAAACCTACGAGCAGTACTTC.

This clone showed up just a few times. The sample holds other DNA sequences that translate to the same CDR3. The rearrangement uses TRBV4-2 and TRBJ1-1; possibly TRBD1 for D (5 bases). The V gene lost 0 bases and the J gene lost 5 bases, with 7 bases spanning the gap. The CDR3 is 13 residues long. Germline CDR1 and CDR2: LGHNA and YNFKEQ. CDR3 sequence (DNA): TGTGCCAGCAGCCAAGAACGGGGGACTGAAGCTTTCTTT. This sequence encodes CASSQERGTEAFF.

V is TRBV4-3 and J is TRBJ2-3, with TRBD2 matching over 10 bases. Trimming removed 3 bases from V and 5 bases from J; junction bases left unmatched: 11. The CDR3 contains 17 residues. The germline CDR1 and CDR2 sequences are LGHNA and YSLEER. CDR3 protein: CASSHEVAGGGGDTQYF. The CDR3 DNA sequence: TGCGCCAGCAGCCACGAAGTAGCGGGAGGAGGAGGAGATACGCAGTATTTT.

This clone appeared a few times. The chain employs TRBV9 and TRBJ2-7, with D possibly TRBD1 on 8 matching bases. V was shortened by 0 bases and J by 3 bases, with 22 bases between the two germline ends. CDR1 is SGDLS and CDR2 is YYNGEE in the germline V gene. This CDR3 has 18 amino acids. CDR3 protein: CASSVEVGGTGFFYEQYF. The CDR3 DNA is TGTGCCAGCAGCGTAGAGGTCGGGGGGACAGGCTTCTTCTACGAGCAGTACTTC.

About this clone: One end of the junction does not line up with germline, which may come from a read error. V usage is TRBV12-5 and J usage is TRBJ2-5; tentative D call: TRBD2 (5 bases). This CDR3 is built from 13 residues. Germline V gene sequence: CDR1 LGHNT, CDR2 FRNRAP. CDR3 region: CASGLFGKETRYF. The CDR3 nucleotides are TGTGCTAGTGGTTTGTTCGGGAAAGAGACCCGGTACTTC.

The V gene is TRBV6-4, the J gene TRBJ2-7; TRBD1 matches at 9 bases. The CDR3 extends over 13 amino acids. The ends lost 4 bases at V and 5 bases at J; junction bases unmatched: 3. Germline V gene sequence: CDR1 MRHNA, CDR2 SNTAGT. CDR3: CASSGTGAHEQYF. The CDR3 DNA is TGTGCCAGCAGTGGGACAGGGGCCCACGAGCAGTACTTC.

The chain has TRBV4-2 and TRBJ2-5; TRBD2 agrees at 7 bases. The CDR3 sequence is 15 residues long. Germline CDR1 reads LGHNA; CDR2 reads YNFKEQ. The trim removed 2 bases at V and 2 bases at J, leaving 5 bases unmatched. DNA for the CDR3: TGTGCCAGCAGCCAACGGCCTAGCGGACAAGAGACCCAGTACTTC. Protein: CASSQRPSGQETQYF.

The chain links TRBV28 to TRBJ2-2; 9 positions match TRBD1. The length of the CDR3 is 15 residues. Trimming removed 6 bases from V and 7 bases from J; junction bases left unmatched: 9. From germline, CDR1 is MDHEN and CDR2 SYDVKM. For the CDR3, the DNA is TGTGCCAGCAGAACCGGGACAGGGTCGGTCGGGGAGCTGTTTTTT. The encoded protein is CASRTGTGSVGELFF.

By proportion, this clone is large. The chain combines TRBV9 with TRBJ1-1; D is undetermined. Germline loops: CDR1 SGDLS, CDR2 YYNGEE. The V gene lost 2 bases and the J gene lost 5 bases, with 10 bases spanning the gap. The length of the CDR3 is 13 residues. CDR3 sequence: CASSVQDGTEAFF. CDR3 nucleotides: TGTGCCAGCAGCGTCCAAGACGGGACTGAAGCTTTCTTT.

The V gene is TRBV5-6, the J gene TRBJ2-5; 7 bases are shared with TRBD2. The germline V gene has CDR1 SGHDT and CDR2 YYEEEE. After removal of 5 bases from V and 4 bases from J, the junction contained 5 bases not matched to a gene. The CDR3 has 13 amino acids. DNA for the CDR3: TGTGCCAGCAGTTTATCTAGCGGAGAGACCCAGTACTTC. Translation gives CASSLSSGETQYF.

This chain connects TRBV2 to TRBJ2-2; D ambiguous. The germline gives CDR1 SNHLY, CDR2 FYNNEI. The germline V and J ends were trimmed by 2 bases and 0 bases, with 13 bases remaining between them. The CDR3 runs 17 residues. DNA for the CDR3: TGTGCCAGCAGTGAAAACCCCAACACCGCGAACACCGGGGAGCTGTTTTTT. Translation: CASSENPNTANTGELFF.

This chain connects TRBV28 to TRBJ2-7; TRBD1 might be the D (7 bases). The CDR3 consists of 14 residues. V lost 3 bases to trimming and J lost 2 bases, with 11 bases between them. The germline CDR1 and CDR2 sequences are MDHEN and SYDVKM. The CDR3 spells CASSLAGQTYEQYF. The CDR3 nucleotides read TGTGCCAGCAGTTTGGCGGGACAGACCTACGAGCAGTACTTC.

This chain uses TRBV29-1 with TRBJ2-7; the D gene is possibly TRBD2 (6 bases). V lost 3 bases and J 5 bases, leaving 14 bases between the germline ends. The CDR3 is made up of 13 amino acids. Germline V CDR1 and CDR2: SQVTM, ANQGSEA. This CDR3 is CSVDVGGVHEQYF. The CDR3 nucleotides are TGCAGCGTTGATGTAGGCGGGGTTCACGAGCAGTACTTC.